This T cell receptor beta chain was sequenced during a study of tumor and adjacent non-tumor tissue in lung cancer. Turning to the study itself: Patients were aged about 30 to 80, roughly nine men and about five women, stage I to III. Whole-study findings and limits: In normal lung, the top 100 clones were significantly more dominant than in tumor.

Details on this clonotype: Antigen specificity is unknown. A read error may produce the germline difference seen at one junction end.

RNA was extracted from bulk tissue without any cell sorting. The normal lung tissue was taken more than 3 cm from the tumor edge. Germline V gene data show CDR1 as SGHNT and CDR2 as YYREEE (reference sequence). The CDR3 runs to 13 residues. A modified ARM-PCR protocol with three rounds of nested PCR amplified TCRbeta. TCRdb ran MiXCR on the multiplex PCR reads and lists one entry per CDR3 protein. The data contain about 67,000 distinct CDR3 sequences, roughly 77% of them seen just once; the ten biggest clones take up under 45%. The chain links TRBV5-4 to TRBJ2-7, with 7 bases that match TRBD1. What was sequenced was distant non-tumor lung tissue. The sequence came from a man aged 55 to 70 with non-small cell lung cancer. The CDR3 protein is CTSSSTGYYEQYF. CDR3 nucleotide sequence: TGTACCAGCAGCTCGACAGGGTACTACGAGCAGTATTTC.